This T cell receptor beta chain emerged from a study of cytomegalovirus exposure and HLA in healthy donors. Primers for the PCR totalled 60 Vbeta and 13 Jbeta. Libraries were prepared by immunoSEQ multiplex PCR; TCRdb keeps only in-frame clonotypes and omits some of them. There are approximately 110,000 clones in the sample; 67% occur only once, and roughly 8.7% lies in the top ten. V lost 2 bases to trimming and J lost 8 bases, with 14 bases between them. There are 14 residues in the CDR3. Germline lookup yields CDR1 SGHRS and CDR2 YFSETQ. In regard to this clone: What it binds is not known.

Study-wide findings and caveats: Immune exposure information comprised only CMV serostatus. Later on, a genetic analysis was performed. It linked a missense variant in DCLRE1C with V- and J-gene trimming of TCR beta. According to reports, the classifier identified cytomegalovirus status with high specificity and sensitivity.

The TCR comes from a man aged 18 to 30 in good health and CMV-seropositive. This chain joins TRBV5-1 and TRBJ2-1; the D is unclear. The sequencing input was PBMCs. CDR3 protein: CASSFDIAIDEQFF. Here the CDR3 DNA reads TGCGCCAGCAGCTTTGACATCGCTATCGATGAGCAGTTCTTC.